The clone carrying this TCR beta chain appeared many times. Its target is unknown. This entry belongs to a study of T cell repertoires in cytomegalovirus infection. In the study overall: Newly reported HLA-C-restricted and thoroughly characterized HLA-B-restricted CMV epitopes were employed. An indication of both CMV infection and matching HLA type came from public TCR beta signatures. Overall study results and limits: CMV carriers with the relevant HLA were identified by cumulative public TCR beta family frequency. In two of eight donors, the top clonotype was HLA-C-restricted CMV-specific.

TCRdb used MiXCR to reprocess the reads, holding one entry per CDR3 protein. There are roughly 280,000 distinct CDR3 sequences in the sample; around 20% occur only once, and roughly a fifth lies in the top ten. The sequenced sample was cultured PBMCs, obtained from culture after CMV antigen stimulation. This receptor was obtained from a human donor in good health (CMV status not recorded). Some clones in this sample may be carry-over from other donors' samples.

CDR3 bases: TGTGCCAGCAACAAGCGGACAGGGGGGGATGAGACCCAGTACTTC. It specifies CASNKRTGGDETQYF. The chain combines TRBV7-9 with TRBJ2-5; the match to TRBD1 covers 10 bases. The trim removed 7 bases at V and 5 bases at J, leaving 10 bases unmatched. This CDR3 contains 15 residues. Per germline, CDR1 SEHNR and CDR2 FQNEAQ (reference sequence).